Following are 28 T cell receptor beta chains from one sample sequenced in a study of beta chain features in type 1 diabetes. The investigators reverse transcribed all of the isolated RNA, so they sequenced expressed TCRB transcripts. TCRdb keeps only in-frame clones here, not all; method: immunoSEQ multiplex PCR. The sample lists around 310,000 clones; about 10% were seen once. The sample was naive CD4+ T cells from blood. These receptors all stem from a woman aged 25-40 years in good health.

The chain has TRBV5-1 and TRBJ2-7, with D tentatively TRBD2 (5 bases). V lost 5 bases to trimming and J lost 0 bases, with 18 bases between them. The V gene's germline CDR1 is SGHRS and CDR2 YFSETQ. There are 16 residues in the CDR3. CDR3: CASREQAATPSYEQYF. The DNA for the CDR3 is TGCGCCAGCAGAGAACAAGCGGCAACCCCCTCCTACGAGCAGTACTTC.

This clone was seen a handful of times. This CDR3 reads CAIKRTSGSRFEQFF. The CDR3 DNA is TGTGCCATCAAGAGAACTAGCGGGAGTAGGTTTGAGCAGTTCTTC. The rearrangement uses TRBV27 and TRBJ2-1; TRBD2 matches 11 bases. The J segment lost 9 bases and the V segment lost 10 bases, leaving 14 bases of the junction unmatched. This CDR3 is built from 15 residues. Germline assignment: CDR1 MNHEY and CDR2 SMNVEV (reference sequence).

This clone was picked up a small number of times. DNA for the CDR3: TGTGCCAGCAGCGTAGCGGCTAGCGGGAACAATGAGCAGTTCTTC. Translation: CASSVAASGNNEQFF. The V gene is TRBV9, the J gene TRBJ2-1; 9 nucleotides agree with TRBD2. The CDR3 is made up of 15 amino acids. V shed 0 bases, J shed 5 bases, and the junction held 3 bases outside the gene matches. In germline, CDR1 is SGDLS, CDR2 YYNGEE.

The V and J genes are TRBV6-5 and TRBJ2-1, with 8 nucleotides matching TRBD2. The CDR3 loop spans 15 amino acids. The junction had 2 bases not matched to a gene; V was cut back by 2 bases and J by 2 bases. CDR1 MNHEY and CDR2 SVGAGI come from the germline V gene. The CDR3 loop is CASSYEAGAYNEQFF. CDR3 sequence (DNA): TGTGCCAGCAGTTACGAAGCGGGAGCCTACAATGAGCAGTTCTTC.

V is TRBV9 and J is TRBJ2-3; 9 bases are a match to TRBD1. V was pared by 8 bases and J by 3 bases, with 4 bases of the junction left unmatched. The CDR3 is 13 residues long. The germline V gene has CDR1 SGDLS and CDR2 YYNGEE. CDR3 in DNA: TGTGCCAGTGGGGGACAGGGAACAGATACGCAGTATTTT. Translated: CASGGQGTDTQYF.

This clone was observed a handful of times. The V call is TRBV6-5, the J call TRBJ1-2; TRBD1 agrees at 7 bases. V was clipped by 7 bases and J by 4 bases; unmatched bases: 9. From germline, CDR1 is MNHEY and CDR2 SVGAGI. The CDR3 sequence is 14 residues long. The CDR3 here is CASTNSGGAYGYTF. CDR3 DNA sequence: TGTGCCAGCACCAATTCAGGGGGAGCCTATGGCTACACCTTC.

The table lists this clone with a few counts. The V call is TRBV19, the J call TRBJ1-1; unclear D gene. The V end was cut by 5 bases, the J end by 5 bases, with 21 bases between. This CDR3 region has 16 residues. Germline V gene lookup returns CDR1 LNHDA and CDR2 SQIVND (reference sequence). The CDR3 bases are TGTGCCAGTAGTGCCACCGCGGAGTCCCCCGCGACTGAAGCTTTCTTT. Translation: CASSATAESPATEAFF.

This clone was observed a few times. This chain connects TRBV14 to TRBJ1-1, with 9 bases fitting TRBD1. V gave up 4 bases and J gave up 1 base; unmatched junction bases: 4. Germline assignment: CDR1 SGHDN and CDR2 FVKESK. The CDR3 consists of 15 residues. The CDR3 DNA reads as TGTGCCAGCAGCCGATGGGACAGGGCGAACACTGAAGCTTTCTTT. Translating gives CASSRWDRANTEAFF.

The CDR3 is CSVGPSGAYNEQFF. CDR3 coding DNA: TGCAGCGTTGGACCTAGCGGGGCCTACAATGAGCAGTTCTTC. The J gene is TRBJ2-1, the V gene TRBV29-1; 9 bases fit TRBD2. V shed 4 bases, J shed 2 bases, and the junction held 3 bases outside the gene matches. The CDR3 length is 14 residues. From germline, CDR1 is SQVTM and CDR2 ANQGSEA.

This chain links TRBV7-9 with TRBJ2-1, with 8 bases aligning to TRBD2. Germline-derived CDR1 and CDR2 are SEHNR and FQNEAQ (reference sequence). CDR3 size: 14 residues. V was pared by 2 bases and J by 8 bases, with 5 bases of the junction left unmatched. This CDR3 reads CASSLMREAYEQFF. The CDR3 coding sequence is TGTGCCAGCAGCTTAATGCGGGAGGCCTATGAGCAGTTCTTC.

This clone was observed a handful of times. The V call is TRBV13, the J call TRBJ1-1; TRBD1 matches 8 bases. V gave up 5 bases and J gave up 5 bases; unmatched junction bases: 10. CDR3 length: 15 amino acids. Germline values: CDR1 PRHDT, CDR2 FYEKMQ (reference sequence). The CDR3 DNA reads TGTGCCAGCAGCAAGAAGACAGGGGTAGAGACTGAAGCTTTCTTT. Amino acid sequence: CASSKKTGVETEAFF.

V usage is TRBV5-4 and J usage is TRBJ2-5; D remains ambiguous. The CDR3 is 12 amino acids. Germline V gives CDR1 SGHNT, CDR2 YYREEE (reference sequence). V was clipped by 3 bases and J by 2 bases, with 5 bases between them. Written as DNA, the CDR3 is TGTGCCAGCAGCTCCGGGCAAGAGACCCAGTACTTC. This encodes CASSSGQETQYF.

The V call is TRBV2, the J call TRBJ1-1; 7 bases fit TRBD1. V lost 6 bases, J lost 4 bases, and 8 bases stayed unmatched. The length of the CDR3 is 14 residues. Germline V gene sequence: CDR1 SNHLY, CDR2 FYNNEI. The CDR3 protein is CASRETGTGTEAFF. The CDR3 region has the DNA TGTGCCAGCAGGGAGACAGGGACTGGCACTGAAGCTTTCTTT.

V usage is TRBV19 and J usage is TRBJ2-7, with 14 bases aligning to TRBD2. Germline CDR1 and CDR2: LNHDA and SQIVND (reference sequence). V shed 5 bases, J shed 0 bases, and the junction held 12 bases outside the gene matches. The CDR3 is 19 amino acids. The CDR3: CASSGTGLAGAESSYEQYF. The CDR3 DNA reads TGTGCCAGTAGTGGTACGGGACTAGCGGGAGCAGAAAGCTCCTACGAGCAGTACTTC.

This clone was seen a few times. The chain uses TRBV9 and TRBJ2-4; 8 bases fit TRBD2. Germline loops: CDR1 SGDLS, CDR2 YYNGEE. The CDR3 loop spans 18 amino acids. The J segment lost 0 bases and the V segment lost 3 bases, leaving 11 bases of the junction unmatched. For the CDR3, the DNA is TGTGCCAGCAGCGGGGGGACCGGGACTAGGCTAGCCAAAAACATTCAGTACTTC. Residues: CASSGGTGTRLAKNIQYF.

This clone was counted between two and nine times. The CDR3 DNA is TGTGCCAGCAGACGACAGGGTTTCGACTATGGCTACACCTTC. This sequence encodes CASRRQGFDYGYTF. The chain uses TRBV6-6 and TRBJ1-2, with 7 bases lining up with TRBD1. Germline CDR1 MNHNY, CDR2 SVGAGI (reference sequence). V was clipped by 6 bases and J by 3 bases; unmatched bases: 7. This CDR3 comprises 14 residues.

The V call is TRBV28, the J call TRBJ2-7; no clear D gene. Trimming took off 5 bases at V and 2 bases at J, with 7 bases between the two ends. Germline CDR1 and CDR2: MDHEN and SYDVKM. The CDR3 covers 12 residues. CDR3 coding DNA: TGTGCCAGCAGTGCAGAGGCCTACGAGCAGTACTTC. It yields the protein CASSAEAYEQYF.

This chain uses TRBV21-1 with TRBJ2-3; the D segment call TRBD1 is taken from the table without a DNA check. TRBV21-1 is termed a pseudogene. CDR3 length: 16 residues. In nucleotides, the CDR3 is TGTGCCAGCAGCAAGCTTACAGGGGAGGGCACAGATACGCAGTATTTT. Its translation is CASSKLTGEGTDTQYF.

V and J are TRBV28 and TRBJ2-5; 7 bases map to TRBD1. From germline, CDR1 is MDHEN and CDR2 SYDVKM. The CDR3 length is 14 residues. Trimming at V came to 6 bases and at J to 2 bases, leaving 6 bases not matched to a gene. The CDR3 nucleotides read TGTGCCAGCAGCCAGGGACAGAGACAAGAGACCCAGTACTTC. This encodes CASSQGQRQETQYF.

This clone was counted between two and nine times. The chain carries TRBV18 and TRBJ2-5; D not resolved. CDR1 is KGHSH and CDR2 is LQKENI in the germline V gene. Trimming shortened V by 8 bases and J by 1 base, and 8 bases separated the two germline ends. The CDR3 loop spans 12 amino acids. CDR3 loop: CASEASQETQYF. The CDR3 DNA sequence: TGTGCCAGCGAGGCAAGCCAAGAGACCCAGTACTTC.

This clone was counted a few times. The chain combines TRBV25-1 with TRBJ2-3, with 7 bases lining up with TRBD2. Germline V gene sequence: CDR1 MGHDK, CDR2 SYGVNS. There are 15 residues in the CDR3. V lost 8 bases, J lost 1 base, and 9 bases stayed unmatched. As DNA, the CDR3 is TGTGCCAGCTCAGTGGGAGGGGAGGGCACAGATACGCAGTATTTT. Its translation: CASSVGGEGTDTQYF.

CDR3 DNA: TGTGCCAGCAGCTTAGTCGCGGGGACTAGCAATCAGCCCCAGCATTTT. It encodes CASSLVAGTSNQPQHF. The chain combines TRBV7-8 with TRBJ1-5, with D tentatively TRBD1 (5 bases). V was trimmed by 1 base and J by 0 bases, leaving 10 bases between them. The CDR3 consists of 16 residues. The germline gives CDR1 SGHVS, CDR2 FQNEAQ.

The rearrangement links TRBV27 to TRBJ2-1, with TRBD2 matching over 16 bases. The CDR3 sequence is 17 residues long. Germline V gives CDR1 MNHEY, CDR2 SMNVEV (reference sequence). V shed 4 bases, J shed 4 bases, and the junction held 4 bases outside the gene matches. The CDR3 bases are TGTGCCAGCAGTTCCGGGACTAGCGGGAGGGAATACAATGAGCAGTTCTTC. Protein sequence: CASSSGTSGREYNEQFF.

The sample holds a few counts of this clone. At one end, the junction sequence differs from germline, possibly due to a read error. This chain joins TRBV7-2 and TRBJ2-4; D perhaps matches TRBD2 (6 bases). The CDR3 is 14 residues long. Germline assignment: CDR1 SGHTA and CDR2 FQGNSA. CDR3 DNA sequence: TGTGCCAGTAGCTTACGACGGGAGAAAAACATTCAGTACTTC. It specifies CASSLRREKNIQYF.

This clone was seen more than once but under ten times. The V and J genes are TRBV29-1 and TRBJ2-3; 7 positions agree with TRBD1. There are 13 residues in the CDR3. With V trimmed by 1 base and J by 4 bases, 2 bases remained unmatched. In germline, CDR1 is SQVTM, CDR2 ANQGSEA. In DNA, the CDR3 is TGCAGCGTTGAAGCGACAGGGTCAGATACGCAGTATTTT. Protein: CSVEATGSDTQYF.

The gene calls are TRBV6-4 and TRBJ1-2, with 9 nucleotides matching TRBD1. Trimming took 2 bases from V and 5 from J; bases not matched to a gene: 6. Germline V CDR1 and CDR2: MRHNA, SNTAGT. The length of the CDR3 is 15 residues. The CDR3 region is CASSDGTGRHYGYTF. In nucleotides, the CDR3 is TGTGCCAGCAGTGACGGGACAGGGAGACATTATGGCTACACCTTC.

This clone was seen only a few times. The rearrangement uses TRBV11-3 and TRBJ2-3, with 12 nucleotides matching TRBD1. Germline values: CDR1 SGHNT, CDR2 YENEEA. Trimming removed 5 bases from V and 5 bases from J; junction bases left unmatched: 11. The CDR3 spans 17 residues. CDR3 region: CASSISGTGGFQDTQYF. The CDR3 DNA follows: TGTGCCAGCAGCATTTCCGGGACAGGGGGCTTTCAAGATACGCAGTATTTT.

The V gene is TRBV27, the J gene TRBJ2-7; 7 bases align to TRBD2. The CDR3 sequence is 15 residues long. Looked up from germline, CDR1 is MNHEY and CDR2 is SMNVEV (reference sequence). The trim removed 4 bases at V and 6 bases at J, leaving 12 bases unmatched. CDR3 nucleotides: TGTGCCAGCAGTTCGCGGGGGAACCCCGCCGGCGAGCAGTACTTC. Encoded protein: CASSSRGNPAGEQYF.